This T cell receptor beta chain was obtained from a study of blood T cell repertoires in COVID-19. Libraries were prepared by immunoSEQ multiplex PCR; TCRdb keeps only in-frame clonotypes and omits some of them. The sample carries 40,000 to 45,000 clones, over 80% recorded once. V shed 3 bases, J shed 8 bases, and the junction held 10 bases outside the gene matches. Germline V gives CDR1 SQVTM, CDR2 ANQGSEA. The length of the CDR3 is 15 residues. The chain recombines TRBV29-1 with TRBJ2-2, with 9 positions matching TRBD2. The sample taken for sequencing was peripheral blood. The origin of this receptor is a human donor in a cohort sampled during active COVID-19. The CDR3 sequence is CSVDLSGGSGGELFF. CDR3 coding DNA: TGCAGCGTTGACCTTAGCGGGGGCTCCGGAGGGGAGCTGTTTTTT.